These 13 T cell receptor beta chains originate from one sample sequenced in a study of T-cell memory formation after mild COVID-19. TCRdb independently ran MiXCR on the 5' RACE reads; one entry per CDR3 protein. The table has 98,000 or so distinct CDR3 sequences, 18% seen once. The specimen was PBMCs or a T cell subset sorted from them (not recorded which). All receptors come from a man between 18 and 35 years old who had mild COVID-19 (a few samples of this study predate the infection). Cell type and time point are not known.

The rearrangement uses TRBV20-1 and TRBJ2-3, with 10 bases fitting TRBD2. CDR1 DFQATT and CDR2 SNEGSKA come from the germline V gene (reference sequence). The J segment lost 2 bases and the V segment lost 5 bases, leaving 1 base of the junction unmatched. The CDR3 has 13 residues. CDR3 nucleotides: TGCAGTGCTGGACTAGCGGTCACAGATACGCAGTATTTT. Translating it yields CSAGLAVTDTQYF.

The chain joins TRBV11-2 to TRBJ1-3, with a tentative D call TRBD1 (5 bases). This CDR3 has 15 residues. Trimming pared 5 bases from V and 7 bases from J, leaving 18 bases between. CDR1 and CDR2 (germline): SGHAT, FQNNGV. CDR3 amino acids: CASSPDHVKGNTIYF. The CDR3 DNA sequence: TGTGCCAGCAGCCCAGATCACGTAAAGGGGAACACCATATATTTT.

The gene calls are TRBV7-7 and TRBJ2-7; D is ambiguous. Germline CDR1 and CDR2: SSHAT and FNYEAQ (reference sequence). Deletions cut 4 bases from V and 2 bases from J, with 18 bases between. The CDR3 covers 16 residues. The DNA for the CDR3 is TGTGCCAGCAGCTCCCAAGTCGACTCTCCCCCCTACGAGCAGTACTTC. This encodes CASSSQVDSPPYEQYF.

In its sample, this clonotype was seen a few times. V is TRBV9 and J is TRBJ2-1; D unclear. CDR1 is SGDLS, CDR2 YYNGEE, per germline. V was pared by 0 bases and J by 0 bases, with 7 bases between. The CDR3 spans 15 residues. For the CDR3, the DNA is TGTGCCAGCAGCGTAGTGCTCGGCTCCTACAATGAGCAGTTCTTC. The encoded protein is CASSVVLGSYNEQFF.

The V gene is TRBV20-1, the J gene TRBJ1-6; D is unresolved. Germline V gives CDR1 DFQATT, CDR2 SNEGSKA (reference sequence). With 0 bases removed from V and 2 bases from J, the gap between germline ends came to 11 bases. The CDR3 totals 16 residues. This CDR3 reads CSARDPVAAYNSPLHF. The CDR3 DNA reads TGCAGTGCTAGAGATCCCGTGGCCGCCTATAATTCACCCCTCCACTTT.

This clonotype is termed medium-sized (0.01 to 0.1%). This chain links TRBV7-8 with TRBJ2-3, with 14 bases aligning to TRBD2. The junction had 6 bases not matched to a gene; V was cut back by 5 bases and J by 2 bases. Germline values: CDR1 SGHVS, CDR2 FQNEAQ. The CDR3 totals 17 residues. In DNA form, the CDR3 reads TGTGCCAGCAGCCCGGGGACTAGCGGGGGACTCACAGATACGCAGTATTTT. This encodes CASSPGTSGGLTDTQYF. Filled out from reference TRBV7-8 and TRBJ2-3, the complete variable domain reads GAGVSQSPRYKVAKRGQDVALRCDPISGHVSLFWYQQALGQGPEFLTYFQNEAQLDKSGLPSDRFFAERPEGSVSTLKIQRTQQEDSAVYLCASSPGTSGGLTDTQYFGPGTRLTVL.

This clonotype occurred a few times. This rearrangement joins TRBV12-3 or TRBV12-4 to TRBJ2-3, with 9 positions matching TRBD1. Trimming cost V 4 bases and J 7 bases; bases outside gene matches: 15. The CDR3 is 17 residues long. The CDR3 nucleotides read TGTGCCAGCAGTTACCGGGGGACAGGGATGTTCGGGCATACGCAGTATTTT. Translating it yields CASSYRGTGMFGHTQYF.

The chain uses TRBV13 and TRBJ2-7; 11 nucleotides line up with TRBD2. Trimming at V came to 8 bases and at J to 6 bases, leaving 12 bases not matched to a gene. The length of the CDR3 is 15 residues. Per the germline V gene, CDR1 is PRHDT and CDR2 is FYEKMQ (reference sequence). The CDR3 loop is CASGRTSGGPSEQYV. The CDR3, as DNA: TGTGCCAGCGGGCGTACTAGCGGGGGCCCCTCCGAGCAGTACGTC.

The chain recombines TRBV12-3 or TRBV12-4 with TRBJ2-1; TRBD1 is a possible D gene (5 bases). This CDR3 spans 13 amino acids. Trimming shortened V by 7 bases and J by 6 bases, and 13 bases separated the two germline ends. CDR3 in amino acids: CASNRVGLNEQFF. The CDR3 DNA follows: TGTGCCAGCAATCGCGTGGGGCTCAATGAGCAGTTCTTC.

The chain employs TRBV6-5 and TRBJ2-7, with D possibly matching TRBD2 (6 bases). Germline V CDR1 and CDR2: MNHEY, SVGAGI. Between the trimmed V and J ends, which lost 5 bases and 2 bases, there was a span of 22 bases. The CDR3 spans 17 residues. Here the CDR3 reads CASSRNPGGRGTYEQYF. CDR3 nucleotides: TGTGCCAGCAGTCGAAACCCCGGGGGAAGAGGGACCTACGAGCAGTACTTC.

The sample holds a few counts of this clonotype. V is TRBV6-6 and J is TRBJ1-2; 9 bases are a match to TRBD1. CDR1 and CDR2 (germline): MNHNY, SVGAGI (reference sequence). The CDR3 runs to 14 residues. J gave up 6 bases and V 2 bases, and 4 bases lay outside the gene matches. CDR3 DNA: TGTGCCAGCAGTTACGCCGACAGGGGGGATGGCTACACCTTC. Translated: CASSYADRGDGYTF.

The CDR3 sequence is CASGADTQYF. The CDR3 bases are TGTGCCTCGGGGGCAGATACGCAGTATTTT. The chain links TRBV10-3 to TRBJ2-3; possible D gene TRBD2, 6 bases. From germline, CDR1 is ENHRY and CDR2 SYGVKD. V was cut by 11 bases and J by 4 bases, with 7 bases left in between. The length of the CDR3 is 10 residues.

The rearrangement links TRBV2 to TRBJ2-1; the match to TRBD2 covers 11 bases. CDR3 length: 14 amino acids. CDR1 is SNHLY, CDR2 FYNNEI, per germline. V was pared by 1 base and J by 8 bases, with 1 base of the junction left unmatched. The chain's CDR3 is CASSEGLAGYEQFF. The DNA of the CDR3 is TGTGCCAGCAGTGAAGGACTAGCGGGGTATGAGCAGTTCTTC.